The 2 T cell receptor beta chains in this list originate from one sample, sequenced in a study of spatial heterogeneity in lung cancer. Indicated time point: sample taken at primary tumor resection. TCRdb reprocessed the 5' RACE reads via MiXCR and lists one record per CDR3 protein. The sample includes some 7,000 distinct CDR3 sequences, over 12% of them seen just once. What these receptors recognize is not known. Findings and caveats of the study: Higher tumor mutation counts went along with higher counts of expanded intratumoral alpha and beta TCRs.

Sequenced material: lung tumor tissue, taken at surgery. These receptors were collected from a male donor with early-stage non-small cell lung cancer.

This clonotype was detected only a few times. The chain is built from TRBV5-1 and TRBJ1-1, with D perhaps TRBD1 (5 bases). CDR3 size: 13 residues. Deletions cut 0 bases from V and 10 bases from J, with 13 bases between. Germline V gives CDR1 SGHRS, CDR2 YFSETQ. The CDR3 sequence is CASSLGDSSGAFF. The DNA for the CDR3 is TGCGCCAGCAGCTTGGGAGACAGTTCGGGAGCTTTCTTT.

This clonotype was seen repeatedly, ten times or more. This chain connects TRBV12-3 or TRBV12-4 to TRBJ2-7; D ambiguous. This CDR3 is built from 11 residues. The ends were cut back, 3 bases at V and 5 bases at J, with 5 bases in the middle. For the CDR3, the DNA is TGTGCCAGCAGTTTCCACAACGAGCAGTACTTC. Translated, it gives CASSFHNEQYF.